This entry concerns a single TCR beta chain. Enrolment of Seattle patients took place during active infection, and they were followed longitudinally. The source of the sample is a study of blood T cell repertoires in COVID-19. In the authors' methods: Nucleated cell counts were estimated from reference gene primer amplification. The protocol was immunoSEQ multiplex PCR, while the TCRdb copy is restricted to in-frame clones and leaves out a portion. V and J calls and clone size are copied from that table; D and trimming were computed from the DNA. This sample has roughly 87,000 clones, with about 85% found just once. The origin of this receptor is a woman of 80 years or more with COVID-19, enrolled during active disease. Sequencing was done on a sample of peripheral blood.

CDR3 nucleotide sequence: TGTGCCAGCAGCTTAGGGGGACTACCTTACGAGCAGTACTTC. Encoded protein: CASSLGGLPYEQYF. The rearrangement links TRBV7-3 to TRBJ2-7; the match to TRBD2 covers 7 bases. Germline V CDR1 and CDR2: SGHTA, FQGTGA. V lost 2 bases and J lost 4; bases outside the gene matches: 5. The CDR3 has 14 residues.